This TCR beta chain was captured in a study of T cell repertoires in cytomegalovirus infection. As for the study in general: Shared public TCR beta signatures pointed to both CMV infection and a matching HLA type.

Many counts were recorded for this clonotype. The antigen is not known. Overall study results and limits: What dominated the ex vivo response were HLA-C-restricted CMV-specific TCR beta clonotypes. Public TCR beta family frequency separated CMV-and-HLA carriers, including in an independent cohort.

CDR1 is MNHNY, CDR2 SVGAGI, per germline (reference sequence). CDR3 length: 14 residues. Trimming cost V 6 bases and J 2 bases, with 11 bases left between them. Each CDR3 protein gets one entry after TCRdb re-called the reads with MiXCR. The sample lists roughly 140,000 distinct CDR3 sequences; less than 25% were seen once. V gene TRBV6-6 combines with J gene TRBJ1-5; D call uncertain. The source of this sequence is a human donor in good health (CMV status not recorded). Some clones in this sample may be carry-over from other donors' samples. Sequencing used PBMCs. The CDR3 is CASSSDGGNQPQHF. The DNA of the CDR3 is TGTGCCAGCAGCTCGGACGGAGGCAATCAGCCCCAGCATTTT.